One and the same sample provided the 28 T cell receptor beta chains below, sequenced in a study of early T cells in non-severe SARS-CoV-2 infection. TCRdb fed the 5' RACE reads into MiXCR, producing one record per CDR3 protein. Among 85,000 to 90,000 distinct CDR3 sequences listed, around 13% were seen once. Sequenced sample: whole blood. These receptors originate from an adult who was a healthcare worker with PCR-confirmed SARS-CoV-2 infection or an uninfected control (not recorded which).

The genes are TRBV10-3 and TRBJ1-1; 10 bases are a match to TRBD1. Germline trimming cut 8 bases from V and 1 base from J; bases unmatched to any gene: 1. The CDR3 is made up of 13 amino acids. The germline CDR1 and CDR2 sequences are ENHRY and SYGVKD. CDR3 DNA: TGTGCCATCGGGACAGGGGAGAACACTGAAGCTTTCTTT. Its translation: CAIGTGENTEAFF.

This clonotype was observed at least ten times. The CDR3 coding sequence is TGTGCCAGCAGCCGCGGGACTAGCGGGGGGTCCGGGTCCGAGCAGTTCTTC. Protein sequence: CASSRGTSGGSGSEQFF. This chain connects TRBV7-8 to TRBJ2-1, with 15 nucleotides matching TRBD2. CDR1 and CDR2 from the germline V gene are SGHVS and FQNEAQ. The CDR3 extends over 17 amino acids. Losses at the gene ends were 5 bases for V and 10 bases for J; bases not matched to a gene: 12.

This chain uses TRBV29-1 with TRBJ2-5, with TRBD1 identical over 8 bases. The trim removed 7 bases at V and 2 bases at J, leaving 12 bases unmatched. The CDR3 is 15 residues long. The V gene's germline CDR1 is SQVTM and CDR2 ANQGSEA. Here the CDR3 reads CSASGTGRLQETQYF. The CDR3 DNA follows: TGCAGCGCATCGGGGACAGGCCGTCTTCAAGAGACCCAGTACTTC.

The chain combines TRBV18 with TRBJ2-7; D might be TRBD2 (5 bases). V dropped 2 bases and J dropped 5 bases, with 13 bases sitting between them. The germline V gene encodes CDR1 KGHSH and CDR2 LQKENI. This CDR3 has 14 amino acids. CDR3 nucleotides: TGTGCCAGCTCACCAGGCGAGGGTCGCCACGAGCAGTACTTC. Translating it yields CASSPGEGRHEQYF.

The CDR3 bases are TGTGCCAGCAGGGGGTTAGCCAAAAACATTCAGTACTTC. Its protein is CASRGLAKNIQYF. This chain uses TRBV12-3 or TRBV12-4 with TRBJ2-4; D uncertain. The CDR3 contains 13 residues. Deletions cut 6 bases from V and 0 bases from J, with 6 bases between.

The chain recombines TRBV20-1 with TRBJ2-3; D ambiguous. Between the trimmed V and J ends, which lost 1 base and 1 base, there was a span of 12 bases. This CDR3 is built from 15 residues. Germline CDR1 is DFQATT and CDR2 is SNEGSKA (reference sequence). In DNA form, the CDR3 reads TGCAGTGCTAGAGCCCCCTCACGGGGCACAGATACGCAGTATTTT. Protein sequence: CSARAPSRGTDTQYF.

This clonotype was detected ten times or more. The chain's CDR3 is CASSLRGRGAHNEQFF. DNA for the CDR3: TGTGCCAGCAGCCTCAGAGGGCGGGGGGCCCACAATGAGCAGTTCTTC. This chain connects TRBV7-2 to TRBJ2-1; TRBD2 matches 8 bases. The J segment lost 5 bases and the V segment lost 5 bases, leaving 11 bases of the junction unmatched. This CDR3 comprises 16 residues. Looked up from germline, CDR1 is SGHTA and CDR2 is FQGNSA.

This clonotype was observed a handful of times. J is TRBJ1-2 and V is TRBV20-1; TRBD1 agrees at 7 bases. Germline values: CDR1 DFQATT, CDR2 SNEGSKA (reference sequence). After removal of 6 bases from V and 4 bases from J, the junction contained 8 bases not matched to a gene. The CDR3 covers 13 residues. The CDR3 DNA reads as TGCAGTGCGGAAACAGGGGAGCCCTATGGCTACACCTTC. This encodes CSAETGEPYGYTF.

This clonotype showed up many times. The chain joins TRBV5-1 to TRBJ2-6; 9 bases align to TRBD1. Germline V gene lookup returns CDR1 SGHRS and CDR2 YFSETQ. J gave up 0 bases and V 4 bases, and 8 bases lay outside the gene matches. The CDR3 totals 18 residues. The CDR3 nucleotides read TGCGCCAGCAGCCCCCGGACAGGGGACCGCTCTGGGGCCAACGTCCTGACTTTC. It translates to CASSPRTGDRSGANVLTF.

The CDR3 loop is CASSRGDRDEAFF. The CDR3 bases are TGTGCCAGCAGCAGAGGGGACAGGGATGAAGCTTTCTTT. The chain couples TRBV7-9 to TRBJ1-1; TRBD1 matches at 9 bases. Unmatched junction bases numbered 5, after V lost 5 bases and J lost 7 bases. The CDR3 consists of 13 residues. Germline V gene data show CDR1 as SEHNR and CDR2 as FQNEAQ (reference sequence).

The chain recombines TRBV18 with TRBJ2-3; D call uncertain. The V gene lost 5 bases and the J gene lost 2 bases, with 11 bases spanning the gap. The CDR3 runs to 14 residues. Germline V gene sequence: CDR1 KGHSH, CDR2 LQKENI. The CDR3 reads CASSSSGITDTQYF. In DNA, the CDR3 is TGTGCCAGCTCATCGTCCGGTATCACAGATACGCAGTATTTT.

The chain recombines TRBV13 with TRBJ2-1; TRBD1 agrees at 8 bases. The germline V gene has CDR1 PRHDT and CDR2 FYEKMQ (reference sequence). V was pared by 6 bases and J by 2 bases, with 9 bases of the junction left unmatched. This CDR3 comprises 16 residues. The CDR3 DNA reads TGTGCCAGCAGTCCGACCGGGACAGGAACCTACAATGAGCAGTTCTTC. Protein sequence: CASSPTGTGTYNEQFF. The entire variable domain, with the rest obtained from reference TRBV13 and TRBJ2-1, is as follows: AAGVIQSPRHLIKEKRETATLKCYPIPRHDTVYWYQQGPGQDPQFLISFYEKMQSDKGSIPDRFSAQQFSDYHSELNMSSLELGDSALYFCASSPTGTGTYNEQFFGPGTRLTVL.

In this sample, this clonotype turned up a few times. The rearrangement joins TRBV4-1 to TRBJ2-7; possibly TRBD1 for D (6 bases). The CDR3 extends over 15 amino acids. In germline, CDR1 is MGHRA, CDR2 YSYEKL. V lost 3 bases to trimming and J lost 0 bases, with 12 bases between them. CDR3 sequence: CASSHTTDSSYEQYF. The CDR3, as DNA: TGCGCCAGCAGCCATACTACGGACAGCTCCTACGAGCAGTACTTC.

In this sample, this clonotype turned up many times. The V call is TRBV13, the J call TRBJ1-5, with TRBD1 matching 7 bases. Trimming took 0 bases from V and 5 from J; bases not matched to a gene: 1. The CDR3 is 14 amino acids. Germline CDR1 and CDR2: PRHDT and FYEKMQ (reference sequence). Here the CDR3 reads CASSLGRGDQPQHF. DNA for the CDR3: TGTGCCAGCAGCTTAGGCAGGGGGGATCAGCCCCAGCATTTT.

Ten or more counts support this clonotype. The chain carries TRBV28 and TRBJ1-2, with TRBD1 identical over 8 bases. Germline-derived CDR1 and CDR2 are MDHEN and SYDVKM. After removal of 2 bases from V and 3 bases from J, the junction contained 5 bases not matched to a gene. This CDR3 is 15 amino acids long. In nucleotides, the CDR3 is TGTGCCAGCAGTTTAGGACAGGGTACCCACTATGGCTACACCTTC. It codes for CASSLGQGTHYGYTF.

This clonotype has a count of ten or more. The chain combines TRBV11-2 with TRBJ1-1, with D possibly matching TRBD1 (5 bases). The CDR3 sequence is 14 residues long. With 6 bases removed from V and 3 bases from J, the gap between germline ends came to 14 bases. CDR1 is SGHAT and CDR2 is FQNNGV in the germline V gene. CDR3 DNA sequence: TGTGCCAGCAGTATCCAACCGGGGGACACTGAAGCTTTCTTT. Its translation is CASSIQPGDTEAFF.

This clonotype has ten or more counts. DNA for the CDR3: TGTGCCAGCAGCTCGCGGGGGAGGGACAATGAGCAGTTCTTC. It encodes CASSSRGRDNEQFF. The J gene is TRBJ2-1, the V gene TRBV7-3, with TRBD2 identical over 7 bases. Germline-derived CDR1 and CDR2 are SGHTA and FQGTGA. The CDR3 has 14 amino acids. J lost 5 bases, V lost 4 bases, and 5 bases had no gene match.

The chain has TRBV6-5 and TRBJ1-1; the D gene is possibly TRBD1 (6 bases). The V end was cut by 8 bases, the J end by 0 bases, with 13 bases between. Germline loops: CDR1 MNHEY, CDR2 SVGAGI. The CDR3 is made up of 14 amino acids. The CDR3 region has the DNA TGTGCCAGCGGGGTAGACAGGTTGAACACTGAAGCTTTCTTT. It specifies CASGVDRLNTEAFF.

The genes are TRBV5-4 and TRBJ2-1; D is perhaps TRBD1 or TRBD2 (5 bases each). Germline CDR1 SGHNT, CDR2 YYREEE (reference sequence). The CDR3 extends over 15 amino acids. CDR3 sequence: CVMGPDQLNDNEQFF. CDR3 DNA sequence: TGTGTCATGGGACCGGACCAGCTCAACGACAATGAGCAGTTCTTC.

Here the CDR3 DNA reads TGCAGCGTTTTGGCAGGGCCACAAGAGACCCAGTACTTC. Translating it yields CSVLAGPQETQYF. This rearrangement joins TRBV29-1 to TRBJ2-5; possibly TRBD1 for D (5 bases). Germline V gene lookup returns CDR1 SQVTM and CDR2 ANQGSEA. V lost 5 bases, J lost 2 bases, and 12 bases lay in between. The CDR3 is 13 amino acids.

The table lists this clonotype with many counts. This chain uses TRBV7-2 with TRBJ2-3; 8 bases map to TRBD2. The CDR3 runs 18 residues. Germline loops: CDR1 SGHTA, CDR2 FQGNSA. The trim removed 3 bases at V and 0 bases at J, leaving 11 bases unmatched. The DNA for the CDR3 is TGTGCCAGCAGCTTCCCTACGGGGGGGCGCCGGAGCACAGATACGCAGTATTTT. This encodes CASSFPTGGRRSTDTQYF.

This clonotype showed up many times. The genes are TRBV11-2 and TRBJ2-7, with 8 bases aligning to TRBD1. This CDR3 is 15 amino acids long. CDR1 SGHAT and CDR2 FQNNGV come from the germline V gene. Trimming cost V 8 bases and J 2 bases; bases outside gene matches: 11. The CDR3 loop is CASSPTGALAYEQYF. CDR3 coding DNA: TGTGCCAGCTCACCGACAGGGGCCCTAGCCTACGAGCAGTACTTC.

The V call is TRBV3-1, the J call TRBJ2-7; D could derive from TRBD1 or TRBD2 (6 bases each). Germline V gene lookup returns CDR1 LGHDT and CDR2 YNNKEL (reference sequence). This CDR3 is built from 15 residues. The V end lost 5 bases, the J end lost 3 bases, and 17 bases lay between the germline ends. DNA of the CDR3: TGTGCCAGCAGCGCCGTGATGGGGGGCCTCTACGAGCAGTACTTC. It specifies CASSAVMGGLYEQYF.

The chain uses TRBV28 and TRBJ1-6, with D maybe TRBD1 (5 bases). Germline V gene data show CDR1 as MDHEN and CDR2 as SYDVKM. The V end lost 8 bases, the J end lost 7 bases, and 15 bases lay between the germline ends. The CDR3 runs to 14 residues. The DNA for the CDR3 is TGTGCCAGCGGGGAATACAGGCAGAATTCACCCCTCCACTTT. Its protein product is CASGEYRQNSPLHF.

The chain is built from TRBV5-1 and TRBJ2-1; D gene unclear. Between the trimmed V and J ends, which lost 0 bases and 0 bases, there was a span of 7 bases. CDR3 length equals 15 residues. Germline lookup yields CDR1 SGHRS and CDR2 YFSETQ. CDR3 loop: CASSLDLRSYNEQFF. CDR3 nucleotide sequence: TGCGCCAGCAGCTTGGATCTCCGCTCCTACAATGAGCAGTTCTTC.

In its sample, this clonotype was seen a few times. The J gene is TRBJ1-6, the V gene TRBV7-2, with D unresolved. Deletions cut 5 bases from V and 6 bases from J, with 8 bases between. This CDR3 is 13 amino acids long. The germline V gene has CDR1 SGHTA and CDR2 FQGNSA. CDR3 loop: CASSPHRNSPLHF. For the CDR3, the DNA is TGTGCCAGCAGCCCACATCGTAATTCACCCCTCCACTTT.

V is TRBV29-1 and J is TRBJ2-1; TRBD2 agrees at 11 bases. This CDR3 has 15 residues. Germline V gives CDR1 SQVTM, CDR2 ANQGSEA. V shed 6 bases, J shed 0 bases, and the junction held 4 bases outside the gene matches. The CDR3: CSVDLAGGSYNEQFF. The DNA of the CDR3 is TGCAGCGTGGACCTAGCGGGGGGCTCCTACAATGAGCAGTTCTTC.

This clonotype was recorded a few times. The CDR3: CATSRDASGSTDTQYF. Here the CDR3 DNA reads TGTGCCACCAGCAGAGATGCGAGCGGCTCCACAGATACGCAGTATTTT. V is TRBV15 and J is TRBJ2-3; D possibly corresponds to TRBD2 (5 bases). V was shortened by 0 bases and J by 2 bases, with 12 bases between the two germline ends. The CDR3 is made up of 16 amino acids. CDR1 is LNHNV and CDR2 is YYDKDF in the germline V gene (reference sequence).